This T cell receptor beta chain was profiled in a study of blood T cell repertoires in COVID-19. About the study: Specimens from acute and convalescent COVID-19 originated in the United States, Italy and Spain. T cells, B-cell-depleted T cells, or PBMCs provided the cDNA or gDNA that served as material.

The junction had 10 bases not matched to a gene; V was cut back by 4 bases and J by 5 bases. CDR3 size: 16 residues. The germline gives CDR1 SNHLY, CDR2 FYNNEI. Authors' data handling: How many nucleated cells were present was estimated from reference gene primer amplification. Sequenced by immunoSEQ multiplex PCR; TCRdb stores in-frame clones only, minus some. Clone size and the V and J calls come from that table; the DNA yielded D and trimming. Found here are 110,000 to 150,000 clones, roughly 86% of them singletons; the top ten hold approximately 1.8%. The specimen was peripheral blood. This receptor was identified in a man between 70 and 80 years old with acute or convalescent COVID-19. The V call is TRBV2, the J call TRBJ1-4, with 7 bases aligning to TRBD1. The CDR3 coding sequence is TGTGCCAGCAGTGGCCAGGGGACAGCCGTGAATGAAAAACTGTTTTTT. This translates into CASSGQGTAVNEKLFF.